These T cell receptor beta chains were read from a single sample in a study of PD-1 blockade in classical Hodgkin lymphoma. The repertoire was sequenced with immunoSEQ multiplex PCR; TCRdb's copy has only in-frame clones and lacks some. The table has some 11,000 clones, about 76% seen once; the top ten hold 25%. The sequencing used peripheral blood mononuclear cells (PBMCs), collected at baseline. These receptors all stem from a human donor with classical Hodgkin lymphoma. CDR3s leave out the opening cysteine and the closing phenylalanine or tryptophan.

v_call: TRBV27
cdr3_aa: ASSSPLPQVSSYEQY

v_call: TRBV28
cdr3_aa: ASSLLAGTLEQY

v_call: TRBV15
cdr3_aa: ATSEPTGVTGELF

v_call: TRBV7-9
cdr3_aa: ASSLGPYNEQF

v_call: TRBV5-1
cdr3_aa: ASSGVLADSYNEQF

v_call: TRBV27
cdr3_aa: ASSWLDSYNEQF

v_call: TRBV5-1
cdr3_aa: ASTPGRLSYEQY

v_call: TRBV5-1
cdr3_aa: ASSFGAIANTGELF

v_call: TRBV28
cdr3_aa: ASIGTDSYEQY

v_call: TRBV30
cdr3_aa: AWSGYAGTNYGYT

v_call: TRBV29-1
cdr3_aa: STNTDTQY

v_call: TRBV7-8
cdr3_aa: ASSARDRGQKTQY

v_call: TRBV25-1
cdr3_aa: ASSEITGIGYSYNEQF

v_call: TRBV5-4
cdr3_aa: ASSLAPGRQF

v_call: TRBV4-1
cdr3_aa: ASSQAGTTAQPQH

v_call: TRBV28
cdr3_aa: ASSSIAYQRF

v_call: TRBV5-1
cdr3_aa: ASSTGTGPNQPQH

v_call: TRBV18
cdr3_aa: ASSSARTGELF

v_call: TRBV7-9
cdr3_aa: ASSALGGGSTDTQY